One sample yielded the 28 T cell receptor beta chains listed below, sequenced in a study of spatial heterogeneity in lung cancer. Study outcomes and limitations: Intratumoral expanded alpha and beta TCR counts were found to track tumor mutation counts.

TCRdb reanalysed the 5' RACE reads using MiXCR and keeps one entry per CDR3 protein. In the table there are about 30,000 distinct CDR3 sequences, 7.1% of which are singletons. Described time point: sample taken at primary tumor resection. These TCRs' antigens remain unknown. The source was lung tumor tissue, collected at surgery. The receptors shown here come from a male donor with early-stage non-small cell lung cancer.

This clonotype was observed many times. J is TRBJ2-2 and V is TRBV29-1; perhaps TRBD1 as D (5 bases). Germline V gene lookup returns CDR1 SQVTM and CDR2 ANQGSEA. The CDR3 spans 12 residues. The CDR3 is CTADSDTGELFF. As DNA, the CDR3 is TGCACCGCAGACAGCGACACCGGGGAGCTGTTTTTT.

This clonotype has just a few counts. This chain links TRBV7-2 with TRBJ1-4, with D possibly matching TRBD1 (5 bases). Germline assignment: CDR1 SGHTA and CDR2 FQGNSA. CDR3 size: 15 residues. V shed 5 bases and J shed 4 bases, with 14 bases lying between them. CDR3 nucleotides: TGTGCCAGCAGCCCATTCCGGGGCCGTAATGAAAAACTGTTTTTT. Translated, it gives CASSPFRGRNEKLFF.

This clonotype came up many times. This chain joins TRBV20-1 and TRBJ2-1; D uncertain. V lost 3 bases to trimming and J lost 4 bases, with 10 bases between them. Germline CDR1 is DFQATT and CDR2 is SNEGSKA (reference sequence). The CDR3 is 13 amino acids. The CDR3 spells CSASPTAYNEQFF. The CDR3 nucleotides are TGCAGTGCTAGTCCTACAGCTTACAATGAGCAGTTCTTC.

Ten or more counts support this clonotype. CDR3 sequence (DNA): TGTGCCACCAGCAGAGGGGTTAGCGGTGGCTCAGAGACCCAGTACTTC. Translating gives CATSRGVSGGSETQYF. The rearrangement uses TRBV15 and TRBJ2-5, with a possible D match to TRBD2 (6 bases). In germline, CDR1 is LNHNV, CDR2 YYDKDF (reference sequence). This CDR3 region has 16 residues. V shed 1 base and J shed 4 bases, with 16 bases lying between them.

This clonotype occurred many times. As DNA, the CDR3 is TGTGCCAGCAGCTCGACCGGACCCGGGAATCAGCCCCAGCATTTT. This encodes CASSSTGPGNQPQHF. V is TRBV7-9 and J is TRBJ1-5, with D hard to call. Germline CDR1 SEHNR, CDR2 FQNEAQ (reference sequence). The ends were cut back, 4 bases at V and 4 bases at J, with 14 bases in the middle. The CDR3 is 15 amino acids.

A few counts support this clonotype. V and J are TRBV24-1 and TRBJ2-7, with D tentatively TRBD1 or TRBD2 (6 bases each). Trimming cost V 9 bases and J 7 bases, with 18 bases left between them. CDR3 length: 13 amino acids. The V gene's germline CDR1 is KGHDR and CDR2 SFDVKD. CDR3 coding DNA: TGTGCCACCCAGGAGGGGGGACTGGGAGAGCAGTACTTC. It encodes CATQEGGLGEQYF.

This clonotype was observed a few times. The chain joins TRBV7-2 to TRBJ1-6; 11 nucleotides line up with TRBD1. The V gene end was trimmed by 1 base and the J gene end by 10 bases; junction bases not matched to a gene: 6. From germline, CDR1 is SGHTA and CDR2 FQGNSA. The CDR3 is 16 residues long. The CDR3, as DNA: TGTGCCAGCAGCTTAGAACGTTGGACAGGGGGCTCACCCCTCCACTTT. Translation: CASSLERWTGGSPLHF.

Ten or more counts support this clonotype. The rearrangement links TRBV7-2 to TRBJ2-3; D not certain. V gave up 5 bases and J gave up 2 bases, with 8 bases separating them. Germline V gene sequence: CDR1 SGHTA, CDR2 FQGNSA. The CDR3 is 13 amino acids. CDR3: CASSPLPTDTQYF. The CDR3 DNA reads TGTGCCAGCAGCCCTTTGCCCACAGATACGCAGTATTTT.

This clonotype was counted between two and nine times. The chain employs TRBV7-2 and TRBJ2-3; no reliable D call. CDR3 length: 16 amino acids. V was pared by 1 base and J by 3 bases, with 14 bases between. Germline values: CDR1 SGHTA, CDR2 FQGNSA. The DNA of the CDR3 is TGTGCCAGCAGCTTAGTAGGATTGGGTGGAACAGATACGCAGTATTTT. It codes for CASSLVGLGGTDTQYF. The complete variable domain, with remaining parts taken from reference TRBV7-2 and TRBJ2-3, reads GAGVSQSPSNKVTEKGKDVELRCDPISGHTALYWYRQSLGQGLEFLIYFQGNSAPDKSGLPSDRFSAERTGGSVSTLTIQRTQQEDSAVYLCASSLVGLGGTDTQYFGPGTRLTVL.

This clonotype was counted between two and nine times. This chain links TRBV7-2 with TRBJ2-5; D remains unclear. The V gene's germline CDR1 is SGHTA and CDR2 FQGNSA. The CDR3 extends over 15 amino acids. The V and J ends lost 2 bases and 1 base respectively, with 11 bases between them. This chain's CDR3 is CASSLNAPPQETQYF. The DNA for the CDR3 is TGTGCCAGCAGCTTAAATGCCCCGCCCCAAGAGACCCAGTACTTC.

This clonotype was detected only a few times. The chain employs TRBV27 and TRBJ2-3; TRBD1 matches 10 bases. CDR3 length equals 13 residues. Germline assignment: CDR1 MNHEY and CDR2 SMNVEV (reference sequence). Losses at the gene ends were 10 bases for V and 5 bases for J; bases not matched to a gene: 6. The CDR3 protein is CATRRTGGDTQYF. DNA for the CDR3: TGTGCCACCAGACGGACAGGGGGAGATACGCAGTATTTT.

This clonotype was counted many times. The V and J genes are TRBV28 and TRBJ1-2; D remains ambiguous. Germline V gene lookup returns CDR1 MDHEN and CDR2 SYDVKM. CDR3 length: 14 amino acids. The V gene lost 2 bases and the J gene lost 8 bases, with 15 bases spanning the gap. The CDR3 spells CASSLGGRGEGYTF. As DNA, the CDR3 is TGTGCCAGCAGTTTAGGTGGGCGGGGAGAAGGCTACACCTTC.

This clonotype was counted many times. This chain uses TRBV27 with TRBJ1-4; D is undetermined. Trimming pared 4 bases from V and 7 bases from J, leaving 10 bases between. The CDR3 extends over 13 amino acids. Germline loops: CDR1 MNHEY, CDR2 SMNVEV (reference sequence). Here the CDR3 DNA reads TGTGCCAGCAGTTCCGTGGGAATTGAAAAACTGTTTTTT. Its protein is CASSSVGIEKLFF.

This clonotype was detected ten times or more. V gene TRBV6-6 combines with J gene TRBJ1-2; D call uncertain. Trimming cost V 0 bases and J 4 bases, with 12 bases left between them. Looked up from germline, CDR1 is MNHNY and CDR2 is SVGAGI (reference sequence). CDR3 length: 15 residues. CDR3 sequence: CASSYSLGMGYGYTF. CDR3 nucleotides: TGTGCCAGCAGTTACTCGCTGGGAATGGGCTATGGCTACACCTTC.

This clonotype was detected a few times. In DNA form, the CDR3 reads TGTGCCAGCAGTCGTGGACTAGCCTACGAGCAGTACTTC. It translates to CASSRGLAYEQYF. The chain uses TRBV12-3 or TRBV12-4 and TRBJ2-7, with 7 bases aligning to TRBD2. Losses at the gene ends were 5 bases for V and 2 bases for J; bases not matched to a gene: 3. CDR3 length: 13 residues.

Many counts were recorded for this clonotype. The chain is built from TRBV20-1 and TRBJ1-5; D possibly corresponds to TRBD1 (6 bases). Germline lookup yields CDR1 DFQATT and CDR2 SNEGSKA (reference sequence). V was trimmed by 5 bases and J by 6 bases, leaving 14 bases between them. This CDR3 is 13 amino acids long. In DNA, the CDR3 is TGCAGTGCTGAGCAGGGGTTGGCTCAGCCCCAGCATTTT. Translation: CSAEQGLAQPQHF.

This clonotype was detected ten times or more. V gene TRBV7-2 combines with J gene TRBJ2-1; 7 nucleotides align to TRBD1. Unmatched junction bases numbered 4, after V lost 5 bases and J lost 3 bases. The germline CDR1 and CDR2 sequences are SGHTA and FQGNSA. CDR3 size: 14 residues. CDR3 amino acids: CASSLGTDYNEQFF. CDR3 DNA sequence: TGTGCCAGCAGCCTCGGGACAGACTACAATGAGCAGTTCTTC.

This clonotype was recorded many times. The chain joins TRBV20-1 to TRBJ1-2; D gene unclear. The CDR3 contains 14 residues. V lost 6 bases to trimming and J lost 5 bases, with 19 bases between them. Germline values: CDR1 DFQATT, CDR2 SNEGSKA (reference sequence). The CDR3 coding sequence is TGCAGTGCGATTCCCCTTGACCGAGATTATGGCTACACCTTC. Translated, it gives CSAIPLDRDYGYTF.

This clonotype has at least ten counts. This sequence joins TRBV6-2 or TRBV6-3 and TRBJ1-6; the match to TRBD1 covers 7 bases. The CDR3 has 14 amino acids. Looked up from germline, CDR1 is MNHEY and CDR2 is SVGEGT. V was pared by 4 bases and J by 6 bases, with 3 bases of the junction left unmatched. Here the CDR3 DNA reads TGTGCCAGCAGTTCCGGACAGGTTAATTCACCCCTCCACTTT. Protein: CASSSGQVNSPLHF.

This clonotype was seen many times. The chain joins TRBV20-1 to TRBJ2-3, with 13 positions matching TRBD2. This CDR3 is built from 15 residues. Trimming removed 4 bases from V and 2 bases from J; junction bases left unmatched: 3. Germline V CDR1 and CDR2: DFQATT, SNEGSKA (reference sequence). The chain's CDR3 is CSANGLAGDTDTQYF. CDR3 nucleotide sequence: TGCAGTGCTAACGGACTAGCGGGGGACACAGATACGCAGTATTTT.

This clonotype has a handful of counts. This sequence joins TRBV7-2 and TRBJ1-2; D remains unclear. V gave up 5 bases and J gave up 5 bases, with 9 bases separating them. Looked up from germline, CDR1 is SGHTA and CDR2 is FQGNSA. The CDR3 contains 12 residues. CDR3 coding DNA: TGTGCCAGCAGCCTGACCCGATATGGCTACACCTTC. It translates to CASSLTRYGYTF. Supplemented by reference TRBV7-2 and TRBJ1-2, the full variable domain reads GAGVSQSPSNKVTEKGKDVELRCDPISGHTALYWYRQSLGQGLEFLIYFQGNSAPDKSGLPSDRFSAERTGGSVSTLTIQRTQQEDSAVYLCASSLTRYGYTFGSGTRLTVV.

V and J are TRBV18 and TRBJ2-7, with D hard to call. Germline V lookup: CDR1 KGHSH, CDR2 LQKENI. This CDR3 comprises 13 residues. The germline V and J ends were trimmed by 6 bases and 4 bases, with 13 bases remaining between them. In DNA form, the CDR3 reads TGTGCCAGCTCGCCGACCCCTTGGTACGAGCAGTACTTC. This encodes CASSPTPWYEQYF. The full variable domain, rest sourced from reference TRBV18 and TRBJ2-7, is NAGVMQNPRHLVRRRGQEARLRCSPMKGHSHVYWYRQLPEEGLKFMVYLQKENIIDESGMPKERFSAEFPKEGPSILRIQQVVRGDSAAYFCASSPTPWYEQYFGPGTRLTVT.

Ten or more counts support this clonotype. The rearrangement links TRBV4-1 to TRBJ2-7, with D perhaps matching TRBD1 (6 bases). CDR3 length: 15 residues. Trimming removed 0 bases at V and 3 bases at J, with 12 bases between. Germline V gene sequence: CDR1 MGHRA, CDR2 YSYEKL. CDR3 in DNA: TGCGCCAGCAGCCAAGATCGGAACAGGGACTACGAGCAGTACTTC. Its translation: CASSQDRNRDYEQYF.

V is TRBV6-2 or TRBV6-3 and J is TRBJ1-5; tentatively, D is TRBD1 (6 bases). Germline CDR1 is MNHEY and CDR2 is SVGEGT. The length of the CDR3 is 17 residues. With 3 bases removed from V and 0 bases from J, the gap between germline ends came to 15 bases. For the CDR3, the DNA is TGTGCCAGCAGTTATCAAAACAGGGCCTATAGCAATCAGCCCCAGCATTTT. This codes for CASSYQNRAYSNQPQHF.

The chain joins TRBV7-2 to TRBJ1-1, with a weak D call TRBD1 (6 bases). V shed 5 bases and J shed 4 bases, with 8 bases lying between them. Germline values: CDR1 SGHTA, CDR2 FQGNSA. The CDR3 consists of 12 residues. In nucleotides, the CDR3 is TGTGCCAGCAGCAGAGGGGGCACTGAAGCTTTCTTT. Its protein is CASSRGGTEAFF.

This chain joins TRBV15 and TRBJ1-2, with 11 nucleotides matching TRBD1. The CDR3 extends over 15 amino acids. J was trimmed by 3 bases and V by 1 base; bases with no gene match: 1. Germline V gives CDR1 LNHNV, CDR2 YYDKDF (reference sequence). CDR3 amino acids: CATSRGGQGDYGYTF. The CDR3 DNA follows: TGTGCCACCAGCAGAGGGGGACAGGGGGACTATGGCTACACCTTC.

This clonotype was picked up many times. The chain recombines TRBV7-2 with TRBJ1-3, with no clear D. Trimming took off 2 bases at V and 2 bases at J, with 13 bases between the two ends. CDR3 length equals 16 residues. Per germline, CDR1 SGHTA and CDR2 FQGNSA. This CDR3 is CASSLFSSPTGNTIYF. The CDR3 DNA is TGTGCCAGCAGCTTATTTTCCAGCCCGACTGGAAACACCATATATTTT.

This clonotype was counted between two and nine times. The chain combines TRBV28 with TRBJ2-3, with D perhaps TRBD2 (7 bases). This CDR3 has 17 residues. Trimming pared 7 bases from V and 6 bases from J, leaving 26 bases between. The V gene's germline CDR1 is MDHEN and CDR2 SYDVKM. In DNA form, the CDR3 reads TGTGCCAGCACCTCTTTGGGGGGGGGCTCCCCTGGCGATACGCAGTATTTT. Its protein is CASTSLGGGSPGDTQYF.